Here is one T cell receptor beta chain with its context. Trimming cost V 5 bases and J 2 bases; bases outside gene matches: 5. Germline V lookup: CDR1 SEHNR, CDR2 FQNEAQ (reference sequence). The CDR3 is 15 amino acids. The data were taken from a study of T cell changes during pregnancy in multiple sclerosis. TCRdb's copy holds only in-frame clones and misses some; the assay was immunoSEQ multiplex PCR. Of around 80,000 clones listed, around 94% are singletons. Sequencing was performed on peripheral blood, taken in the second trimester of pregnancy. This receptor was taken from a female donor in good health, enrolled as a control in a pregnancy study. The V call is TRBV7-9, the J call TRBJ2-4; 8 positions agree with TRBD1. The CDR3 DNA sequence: TGTGCCAGCAGCCCGGACAGGGATTCCAAAAACATTCAGTACTTC. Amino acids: CASSPDRDSKNIQYF.